This entry is about one TCR beta chain. Per the original data handling: Amplification of reference gene primers provided the estimated nucleated cell counts. This table comes from immunoSEQ multiplex PCR, and its TCRdb copy is limited to in-frame clones, with some not included. That table is the source of V, J and clone size, and D and trimming were worked out from the DNA. The data contain approximately 250,000 clones, roughly 84% of them singletons. The data derive from a study of blood T cell repertoires in COVID-19. About the study: Samples of COVID-19 (acute and convalescent) were obtained from the United States, Italy and Spain.

Germline V lookup: CDR1 MNHEY, CDR2 SVGAGI. CDR3 size: 15 residues. V lost 9 bases and J lost 4; bases outside the gene matches: 11. The TCR comes from a woman between 50 and 59 years old with acute or convalescent COVID-19. What was sequenced was peripheral blood. This chain links TRBV6-5 with TRBJ2-5; 10 nucleotides match TRBD1. The CDR3 spells CARGRGDRGPETQYF. Here the CDR3 DNA reads TGTGCCAGAGGTAGAGGGGACAGGGGACCAGAGACCCAGTACTTC.